The source of this TCR beta chain is a study of T-cell memory formation after mild COVID-19. The length of the CDR3 is 17 residues. Looked up from germline, CDR1 is DFQATT and CDR2 is SNEGSKA (reference sequence). V lost 0 bases, J lost 2 bases, and 19 bases lay in between. This clonotype has a single count. Antigen: not known. Regarding the study as a whole: Clones from the second wave (peaking day 37) had unconfirmed SARS-CoV-2 specificity.

MiXCR, applied by TCRdb to the 5' RACE reads, yields one record per CDR3 protein. The repertoire includes 250,000 or so distinct CDR3 sequences, approximately 18% of them detected once, and under 30% sits in the top ten. Material: PBMCs or a T cell subset sorted from them (not recorded which). The receptor's source is a man aged 18 to 30 who had mild COVID-19 (a few samples of this study predate the infection). Cell type and time point are not known. The chain joins TRBV20-1 to TRBJ1-1; D is possibly TRBD1 (5 bases). In DNA form, the CDR3 reads TGCAGTGCTAGAGATAATTTCGGGTCAGGGATTAACACTGAAGCTTTCTTT. Translating gives CSARDNFGSGINTEAFF.